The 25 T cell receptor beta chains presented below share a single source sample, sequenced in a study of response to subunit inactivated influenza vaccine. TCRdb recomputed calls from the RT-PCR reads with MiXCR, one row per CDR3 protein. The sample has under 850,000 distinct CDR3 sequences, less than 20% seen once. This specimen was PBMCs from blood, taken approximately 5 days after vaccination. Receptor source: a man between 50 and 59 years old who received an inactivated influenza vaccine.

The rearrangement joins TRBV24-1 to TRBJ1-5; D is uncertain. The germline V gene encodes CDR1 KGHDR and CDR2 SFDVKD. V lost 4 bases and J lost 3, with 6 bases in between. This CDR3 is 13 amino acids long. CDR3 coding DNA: TGTGCCACCAGTGACTCGAACAATCAGCCCCAGCATTTT. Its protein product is CATSDSNNQPQHF.

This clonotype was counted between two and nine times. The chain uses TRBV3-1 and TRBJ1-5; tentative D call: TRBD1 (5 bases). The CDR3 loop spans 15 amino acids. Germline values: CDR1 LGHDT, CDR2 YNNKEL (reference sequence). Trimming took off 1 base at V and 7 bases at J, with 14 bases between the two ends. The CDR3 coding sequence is TGTGCCAGCAGCCAAGGGGGCCAAACTGGGCAGCCCCAGCATTTT. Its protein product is CASSQGGQTGQPQHF.

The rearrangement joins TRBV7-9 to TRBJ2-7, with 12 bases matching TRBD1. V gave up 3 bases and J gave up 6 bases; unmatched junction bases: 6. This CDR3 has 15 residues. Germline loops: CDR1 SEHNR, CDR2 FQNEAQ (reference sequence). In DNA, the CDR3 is TGTGCCAGCAGCTTGGTGGGGACAGGGGGCGCCGAGCAGTACTTC. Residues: CASSLVGTGGAEQYF.

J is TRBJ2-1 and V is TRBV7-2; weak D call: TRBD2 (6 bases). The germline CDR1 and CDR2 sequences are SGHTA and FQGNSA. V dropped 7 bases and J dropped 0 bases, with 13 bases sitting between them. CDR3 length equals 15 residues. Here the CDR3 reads CASTDSGISYNEQFF. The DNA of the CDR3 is TGTGCCAGCACCGATAGCGGTATCTCCTACAATGAGCAGTTCTTC.

CDR3 in amino acids: CSAQGRGDTEAFF. The CDR3 DNA follows: TGCAGTGCGCAGGGACGCGGGGACACTGAAGCTTTCTTT. V is TRBV20-1 and J is TRBJ1-1; tentative D call: TRBD1 (5 bases). V lost 6 bases to trimming and J lost 3 bases, with 14 bases between them. CDR3 length: 13 residues. From germline, CDR1 is DFQATT and CDR2 SNEGSKA (reference sequence).

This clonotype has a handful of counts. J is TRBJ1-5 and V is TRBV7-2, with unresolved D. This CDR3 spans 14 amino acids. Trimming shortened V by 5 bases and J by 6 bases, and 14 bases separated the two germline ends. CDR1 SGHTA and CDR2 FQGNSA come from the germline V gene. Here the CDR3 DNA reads TGTGCCAGCAGCATCGACACCTTAAGTCAGCCCCAGCATTTT. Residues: CASSIDTLSQPQHF.

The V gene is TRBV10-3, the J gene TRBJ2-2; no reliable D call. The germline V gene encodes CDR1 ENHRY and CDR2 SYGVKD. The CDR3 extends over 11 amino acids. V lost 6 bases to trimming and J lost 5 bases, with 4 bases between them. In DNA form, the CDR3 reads TGTGCCATCAGGTTAACCGGGGAGCTGTTTTTT. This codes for CAIRLTGELFF.

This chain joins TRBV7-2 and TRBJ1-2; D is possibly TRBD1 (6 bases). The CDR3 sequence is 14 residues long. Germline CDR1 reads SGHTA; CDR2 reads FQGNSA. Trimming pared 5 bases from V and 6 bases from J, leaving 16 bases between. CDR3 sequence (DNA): TGTGCCAGCAGCCACCCTGACAGGATAAATGGCTACACCTTC. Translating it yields CASSHPDRINGYTF. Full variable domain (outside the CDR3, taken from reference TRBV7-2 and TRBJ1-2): GAGVSQSPSNKVTEKGKDVELRCDPISGHTALYWYRQSLGQGLEFLIYFQGNSAPDKSGLPSDRFSAERTGGSVSTLTIQRTQQEDSAVYLCASSHPDRINGYTFGSGTRLTVV.

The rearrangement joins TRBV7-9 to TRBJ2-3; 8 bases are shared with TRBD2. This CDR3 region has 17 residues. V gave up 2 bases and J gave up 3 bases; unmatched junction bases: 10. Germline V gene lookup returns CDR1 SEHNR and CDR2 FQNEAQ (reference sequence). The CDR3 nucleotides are TGTGCCAGCAGCTTAACTAGCGGTGTACTGGGGACAGATACGCAGTATTTT. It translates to CASSLTSGVLGTDTQYF.

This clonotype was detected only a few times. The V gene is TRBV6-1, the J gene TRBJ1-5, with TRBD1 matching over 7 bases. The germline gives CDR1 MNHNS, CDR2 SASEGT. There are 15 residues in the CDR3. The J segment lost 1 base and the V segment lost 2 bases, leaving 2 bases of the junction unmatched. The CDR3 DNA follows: TGTGCCAGCAGTGAATACAGGGGAAGCAATCAGCCCCAGCATTTT. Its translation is CASSEYRGSNQPQHF.

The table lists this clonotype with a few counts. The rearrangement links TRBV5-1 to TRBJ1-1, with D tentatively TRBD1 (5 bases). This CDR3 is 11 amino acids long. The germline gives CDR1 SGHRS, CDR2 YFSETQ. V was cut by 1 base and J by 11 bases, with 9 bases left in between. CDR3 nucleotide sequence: TGCGCCAGCAGCTTGTCAGGGAACGCTTTCTTT. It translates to CASSLSGNAFF.

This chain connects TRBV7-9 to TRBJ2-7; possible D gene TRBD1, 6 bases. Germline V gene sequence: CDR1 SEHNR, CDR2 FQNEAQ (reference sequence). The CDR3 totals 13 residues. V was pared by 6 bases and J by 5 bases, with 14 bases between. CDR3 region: CASRRDRSHEQYF. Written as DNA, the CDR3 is TGTGCCAGCAGACGTGACAGGTCCCACGAGCAGTACTTC.

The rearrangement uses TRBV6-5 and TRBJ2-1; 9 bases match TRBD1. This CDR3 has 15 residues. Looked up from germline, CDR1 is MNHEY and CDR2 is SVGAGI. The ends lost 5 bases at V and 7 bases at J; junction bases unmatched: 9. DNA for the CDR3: TGTGCCAGCAGTCTACAGGGGGCGCGGAGAAATGAGCAGTTCTTC. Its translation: CASSLQGARRNEQFF.

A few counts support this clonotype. The CDR3 region has the DNA TGCGCCAGAGGACGACCCAGCTCCTACGAGCAGTACTTC. Amino acids: CARGRPSSYEQYF. This chain uses TRBV5-1 with TRBJ2-7; D remains ambiguous. With 8 bases removed from V and 0 bases from J, the gap between germline ends came to 12 bases. Germline CDR1 and CDR2: SGHRS and YFSETQ. The CDR3 spans 13 residues.

The CDR3 nucleotides are TGTGCCAGCAGTGCGCTCCAGGGGGTTAAGACCTACGAGCAGTACTTC. The encoded protein is CASSALQGVKTYEQYF. The chain has TRBV12-3 or TRBV12-4 and TRBJ2-7; 7 bases map to TRBD1. The ends lost 5 bases at V and 2 bases at J; junction bases unmatched: 12. The length of the CDR3 is 16 residues.

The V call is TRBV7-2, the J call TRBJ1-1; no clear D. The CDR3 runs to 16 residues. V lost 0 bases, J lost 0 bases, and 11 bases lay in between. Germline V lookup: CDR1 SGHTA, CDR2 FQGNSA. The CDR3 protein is CASSLAIGTMNTEAFF. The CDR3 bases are TGTGCCAGCAGCTTAGCGATAGGCACTATGAACACTGAAGCTTTCTTT.

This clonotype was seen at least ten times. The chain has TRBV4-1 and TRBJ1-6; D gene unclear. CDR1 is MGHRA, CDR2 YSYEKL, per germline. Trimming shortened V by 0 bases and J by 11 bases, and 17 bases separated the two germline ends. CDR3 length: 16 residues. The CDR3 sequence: CASSQDPDAAGTPLHF. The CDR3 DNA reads TGCGCCAGCAGCCAAGACCCGGACGCGGCCGGAACACCCCTCCACTTT.

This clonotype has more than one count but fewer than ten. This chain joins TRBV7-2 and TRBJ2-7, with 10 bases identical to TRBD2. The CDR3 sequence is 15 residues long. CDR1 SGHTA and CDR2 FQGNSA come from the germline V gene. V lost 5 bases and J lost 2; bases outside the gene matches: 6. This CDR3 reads CASSASGRDPYEQYF. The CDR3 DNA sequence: TGTGCCAGCAGCGCGAGCGGGAGGGATCCCTACGAGCAGTACTTC.

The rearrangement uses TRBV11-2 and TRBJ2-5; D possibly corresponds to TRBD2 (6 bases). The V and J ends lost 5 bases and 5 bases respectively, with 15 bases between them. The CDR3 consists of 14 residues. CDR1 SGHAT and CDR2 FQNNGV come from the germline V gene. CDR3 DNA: TGTGCCAGCAGCAGCCCCGGGACTCCTGAGACCCAGTACTTC. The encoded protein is CASSSPGTPETQYF.

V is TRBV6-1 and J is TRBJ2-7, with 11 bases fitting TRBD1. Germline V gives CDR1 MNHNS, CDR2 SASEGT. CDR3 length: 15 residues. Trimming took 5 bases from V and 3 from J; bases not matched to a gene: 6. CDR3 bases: TGTGCCAGCAGTACCGCCGGGACAGGGGGCTACGAGCAGTACTTC. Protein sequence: CASSTAGTGGYEQYF.

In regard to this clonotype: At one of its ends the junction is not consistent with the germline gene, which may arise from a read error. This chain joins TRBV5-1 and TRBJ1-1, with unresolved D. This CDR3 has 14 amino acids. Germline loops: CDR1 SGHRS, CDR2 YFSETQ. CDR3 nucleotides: TGCGCCAGCAGCTTGGACGTCAGTAACACTGAAGCTTACTTT. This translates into CASSLDVSNTEAYF.

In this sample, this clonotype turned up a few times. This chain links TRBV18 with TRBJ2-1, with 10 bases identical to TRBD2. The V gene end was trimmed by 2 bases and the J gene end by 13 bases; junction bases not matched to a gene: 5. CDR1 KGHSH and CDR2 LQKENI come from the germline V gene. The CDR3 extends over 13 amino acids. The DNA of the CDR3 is TGTGCCAGCTCACCAACCGGGACTAGCGATCAGTTCTTC. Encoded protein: CASSPTGTSDQFF.

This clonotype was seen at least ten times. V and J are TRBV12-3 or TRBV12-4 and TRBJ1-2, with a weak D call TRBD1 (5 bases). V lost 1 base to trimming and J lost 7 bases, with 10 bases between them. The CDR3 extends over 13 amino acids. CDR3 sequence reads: CASSLGTGLGYTF. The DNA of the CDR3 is TGTGCCAGCAGTTTAGGGACGGGGCTTGGCTACACCTTC.

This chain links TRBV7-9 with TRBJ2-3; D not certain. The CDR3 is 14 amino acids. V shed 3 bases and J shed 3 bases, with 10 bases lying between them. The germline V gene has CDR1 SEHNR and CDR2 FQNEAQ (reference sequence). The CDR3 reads CASSFGQATDTQYF. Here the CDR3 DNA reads TGTGCCAGCAGCTTTGGGCAGGCGACAGATACGCAGTATTTT.

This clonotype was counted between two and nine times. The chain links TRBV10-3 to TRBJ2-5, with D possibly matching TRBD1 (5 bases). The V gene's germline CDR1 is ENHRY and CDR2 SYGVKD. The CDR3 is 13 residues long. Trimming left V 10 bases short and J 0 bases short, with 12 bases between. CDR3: CATGPADQETQYF. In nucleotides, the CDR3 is TGTGCCACAGGGCCGGCAGACCAAGAGACCCAGTACTTC.